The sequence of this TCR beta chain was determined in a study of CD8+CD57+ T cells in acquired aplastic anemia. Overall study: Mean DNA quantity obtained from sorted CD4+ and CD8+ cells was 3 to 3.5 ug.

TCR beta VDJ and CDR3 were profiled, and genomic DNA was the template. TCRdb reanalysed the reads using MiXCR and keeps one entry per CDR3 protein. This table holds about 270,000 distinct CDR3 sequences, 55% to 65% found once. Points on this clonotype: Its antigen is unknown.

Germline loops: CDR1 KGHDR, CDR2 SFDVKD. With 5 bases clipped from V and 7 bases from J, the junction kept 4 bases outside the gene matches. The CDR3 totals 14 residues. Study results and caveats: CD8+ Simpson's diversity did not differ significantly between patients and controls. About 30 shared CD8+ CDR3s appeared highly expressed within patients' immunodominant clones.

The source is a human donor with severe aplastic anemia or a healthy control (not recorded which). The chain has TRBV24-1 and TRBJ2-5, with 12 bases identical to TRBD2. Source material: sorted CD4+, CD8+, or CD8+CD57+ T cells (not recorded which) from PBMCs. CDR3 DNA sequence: TGTGCCACCAGTGGGACTAGCGGGATCGGGACCCAGTACTTC. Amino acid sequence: CATSGTSGIGTQYF.